The clone carrying this T cell receptor beta chain was seen more than once but under ten times. Antigen: not known. The record originates from a study of early T cells in non-severe SARS-CoV-2 infection. Study in general: The chains were unpaired, and the sequenced material was bulk RNA from unsorted whole blood.

Overall study results and limits: VDJdb matching, biased toward anti-spike CD8 responses, missed private and CD4 specificities.

Attachment of unique molecular identifiers was made to individual cDNA molecules. One entry per CDR3 protein, called by TCRdb with MiXCR from the 5' RACE reads. Of around 21,000 distinct CDR3 sequences in the sample, about 4% were seen once. CDR3 length equals 14 residues. CDR1 is SGHRS, CDR2 YFSETQ, per germline. V dropped 0 bases and J dropped 4 bases, with 8 bases sitting between them. What was sequenced was whole blood. The rearrangement uses TRBV5-1 and TRBJ1-5; D remains ambiguous. The clonotype was recovered from an adult who was a healthcare worker with PCR-confirmed SARS-CoV-2 infection or an uninfected control (not recorded which). CDR3 in amino acids: CASSLGYPNQPQHF. The CDR3 DNA follows: TGCGCCAGCAGCTTGGGGTACCCAAATCAGCCCCAGCATTTT.